This T cell receptor beta chain emerged from a study of post-analysis software for immune sequencing data. Study findings and constraints: Patients used several TRBV segments, including TRBV5-6, TRBV5-1 and TRBV20-1, more often than controls. Those with multiple sclerosis, the patient group, showed significantly lower normalized Chao1 diversity than controls.

In regard to this clonotype: Its antigen is currently unknown.

Unique molecular identifiers featured in each of the TCR beta cDNA libraries. Each batch of about 0.95 to 11 million T cells produced some 450,000 cDNA molecules. Each CDR3 protein is one row after TCRdb ran MiXCR on the PCR reads. The data show about 260,000 distinct CDR3 sequences, just over 35% seen once. The V and J ends lost 5 bases and 7 bases respectively, with 15 bases between them. Germline assignment: CDR1 MNHEY and CDR2 SMNVEV (reference sequence). CDR3 length: 14 amino acids. Material for sequencing was blood. This receptor was identified in a girl aged 5 to 17 with multiple sclerosis. J is TRBJ2-1 and V is TRBV27; a weak D match, TRBD1 (5 bases). Here the CDR3 reads CASSKRGQCNEQFF. CDR3 bases: TGTGCCAGCAGTAAAAGGGGCCAGTGTAATGAGCAGTTCTTC.